This TCR beta chain originates from a study of T cells in Graves' hyperthyroidism and ophthalmopathy (dated by TCRdb to 2018 to 2020). Looking at the study overall: Peripheral blood was sampled at the time of initial diagnosis, prior to any treatment. To identify TCR V-J signatures that set the groups apart, the researchers used a discovery cohort of 100 patients, made up of 40 to 45 with Graves' ophthalmopathy and 55 to 65 with stable Graves' hyperthyroidism. Whether ophthalmopathy could be predicted prospectively was tested in an independent validation cohort made up of approximately 19 hyperthyroidism patients plus 17 patients who later progressed to ophthalmopathy. The approximately 95 discovery patients were divided at random into training and test sets in a 7:3 ratio. The study also compared thyroid tissue and blood T-cell repertoires from over 5 Graves' hyperthyroidism patients. Once sampling was done, hyperthyroidism patients were given methimazole at a starting dose of 30 mg daily, whereas ophthalmopathy patients were given high-dose intravenous methylprednisolone. The paper reports TCR Vbeta CDR3 sequencing of approximately 130 peripheral blood samples: approximately 43 ophthalmopathy, about 75 hyperthyroidism and approximately 17 progressor patients. Overall study outcomes, separate from this receptor: Blood samples also contained most of the expanded thyroid clonotypes (frequency above 0.001), which suggests that blood repertoires may reflect thyroid immune responses. In validation, the model predicted progression to ophthalmopathy with approximately 69% sensitivity and approximately 78% specificity, a median of around six months before onset. Ophthalmopathy was separated from stable hyperthyroidism by a 13 V-J signature model, with around 88% sensitivity and just over 81% specificity obtained in cross-validation and 80%/75% obtained in testing. No statistical method was used to fix the sample size in advance, and group allocation was not hidden from the investigators.

This clonotype was seen many times. This clone's antigen is unknown. No base quality information exists; no much larger clone differs at one position. Ophthalmopathy patients had moderately to severely active disease, with a Clinical Activity Score of 3 or more, a NOSPECS grade of 4 or more, and a disease duration of less than 3 months. Exclusion was applied to patients with uncontrolled infections, other autoimmune diseases, pregnancy or lactation. Diagnoses were based on clinical symptoms, serum thyroxine and TRAb, thyroid ultrasound and orbital computed tomography. PBMCs were separated from roughly 10 ml of fresh peripheral blood using Ficoll-Paque density gradient centrifugation. Total RNA was extracted using Trizol reagent, and RNA quality was assessed on an Agilent 2100 Bioanalyzer. The germline V gene gives CDR1 as SNHLY and CDR2 as FYNNEI. The junction carries 12 bases between V and J, which are trimmed by 3 bases and 4 bases respectively. The CDR3 runs 14 residues from the cysteine to the phenylalanine. Only the CDR3 part of the read is kept: 42 bases, read in frame from the first base.

TCR beta CDR3 regions were amplified from RNA transcripts. For the first round of RT-PCR on the TCR CDR3, the HTBI primer set was used together with the Qiagen OneStep RT-PCR kit. A second multiplex PCR round built the libraries, followed by size selection and purification. Libraries were sequenced paired-end with 100 bp reads on an Illumina HiSeq2000. The source study handled its data this way. SOAPnuke was used to process the raw data, with reads discarded if the reads contained adapters or uncalled bases, had a mean Phred below 15, or lacked an exact constant-primer or identifier match. COPE v1.2.5 was used to merge the high-quality paired reads, and each unique nucleotide sequence was defined as a clonotype. MiTCR v1.1 was used to align the clonotypes against IMGT TRBV, TRBD and TRBJ reference segments. Analysis was restricted to V-J combinations with a frequency above 0.0001, which covered roughly 99% of repertoires. The TCS score was defined as the ratio of F50 (clonal expansion) to E x V (chaos), calculated using BLOSUM62-based TCRdist between CDR3 peptides within each V-J. Welch's t-statistics and random forest reduced 514 V-J features to 10 to 15, which were used in a naive Bayes classifier (R e1071). The public reads were run again by TCRdb, first through fastp at Q25 and then through MiXCR, and only productive beta chains were kept. Entries that share a CDR3 protein sequence are merged under the most common genes and DNA. What appears here as the V and J calls and clone size reflects TCRdb's work, not the paper's. The sample records about 600,000 distinct CDR3 sequences, 12% to 15% of which are singletons. The ten largest clones add up to about 6.6% of the sample.

The rearranged chain carries TRBV2 and TRBJ1-1; 5 matching bases give a weak D call of TRBD1. The sample comprised blood. The receptor was isolated from a woman aged 18-29 years with Graves' ophthalmopathy. For the CDR3, the sequence is CASSDWGGGTEAFF. The DNA sequence is given as TGTGCCAGCAGTGACTGGGGGGGGGGCACTGAAGCTTTCTTT.